Listed below are T cell receptor beta chains from one sample, sequenced in a study of T cells in localized non-small cell lung cancer. Sequencing used immunoSEQ multiplex PCR; TCRdb keeps in-frame clones, though not all of them. The table records tens of thousands of clones, around 83% of them present only once. The sample consisted of peripheral blood, taken before any cancer treatment. These receptors originate from a woman between 18 and 50 years old with stage III lung adenocarcinoma. Both conserved end residues are part of each CDR3. The order of the fields is J gene, clone size, V gene, D gene, CDR3 protein, CDR3 DNA. D genes are given only for firm matches. Not every row has a clone size; where given, it reads once, few, many or a size class.

J gene: TRBJ2-1
clone size: few
V gene: TRBV6-1
D gene: -
CDR3 protein: CASSEAVHNEQFF
CDR3 DNA: TGTGCCAGCAGTGAAGCAGTCCACAATGAGCAGTTCTTC

J gene: TRBJ2-1
clone size: medium-sized
V gene: TRBV10-1
D gene: -
CDR3 protein: CASSVTEGADNEQFF
CDR3 DNA: TGCGCCAGCAGTGTCACGGAGGGGGCGGACAATGAGCAGTTCTTC

J gene: TRBJ1-3
clone size: -
V gene: TRBV18
D gene: -
CDR3 protein: CASSPTAQAISSGNTIYF
CDR3 DNA: TGTGCCAGCTCACCGACGGCACAGGCTATTTCCTCTGGAAACACCATATATTTT

J gene: TRBJ2-2
clone size: -
V gene: TRBV7-3
D gene: -
CDR3 protein: CASSFLGNTGELFF
CDR3 DNA: TGTGCCAGCAGCTTTTTAGGGAACACCGGGGAGCTGTTTTTT

J gene: TRBJ1-1
clone size: -
V gene: TRBV5-4
D gene: -
CDR3 protein: CASSEGPGRDTEAFF
CDR3 DNA: TGTGCCAGCAGCGAGGGGCCAGGTCGTGACACTGAAGCTTTCTTT

J gene: TRBJ1-2
clone size: -
V gene: TRBV5-1
D gene: -
CDR3 protein: CASGLTGGTYGYTF
CDR3 DNA: TGCGCCAGCGGACTAACCGGGGGGACTTATGGCTACACCTTC

J gene: TRBJ1-3
clone size: -
V gene: TRBV6-6
D gene: TRBD1
CDR3 protein: CASSTGAPSGNTIYF
CDR3 DNA: TGTGCCAGCAGTACAGGGGCCCCCTCTGGAAACACCATATATTTT

J gene: TRBJ2-5
clone size: -
V gene: TRBV5-6
D gene: TRBD1
CDR3 protein: CASSLVGQGARGETQYF
CDR3 DNA: TGTGCCAGCAGCTTGGTGGGACAGGGGGCTCGCGGAGAGACCCAGTACTTC

J gene: TRBJ2-7
clone size: -
V gene: TRBV29-1
D gene: -
CDR3 protein: CSVETARDRMSYEQYF
CDR3 DNA: TGCAGCGTTGAAACGGCTCGTGACCGTATGTCCTACGAGCAGTACTTC

J gene: TRBJ1-2
clone size: -
V gene: TRBV10-2
D gene: -
CDR3 protein: CASSEADYGYTF
CDR3 DNA: TGCGCCAGCAGTGAGGCAGACTATGGCTACACCTTC

J gene: TRBJ1-4
clone size: -
V gene: TRBV2
D gene: TRBD1
CDR3 protein: CASSDVDRGTIKLFF
CDR3 DNA: TGTGCCAGCAGTGACGTCGACAGGGGGACGATAAAACTGTTTTTT

J gene: TRBJ2-7
clone size: -
V gene: TRBV11-1
D gene: -
CDR3 protein: CASSFDLYEQYF
CDR3 DNA: TGTGCCAGCAGCTTCGACCTTTACGAGCAGTACTTC

J gene: TRBJ2-1
clone size: -
V gene: TRBV13
D gene: TRBD1
CDR3 protein: CASSLVKWDSSYNEQFF
CDR3 DNA: TGTGCCAGCAGCTTAGTAAAATGGGACAGCTCCTACAATGAGCAGTTCTTC

J gene: TRBJ2-1
clone size: -
V gene: TRBV5-1
D gene: TRBD2
CDR3 protein: CASSTGTGGHNEQFF
CDR3 DNA: TGCGCCAGCAGCACCGGGACGGGAGGGCACAATGAGCAGTTCTTC

J gene: TRBJ1-1
clone size: -
V gene: TRBV25-1
D gene: -
CDR3 protein: CASSETANTEAFF
CDR3 DNA: TGTGCCAGCAGTGAAACAGCGAACACTGAAGCTTTCTTT

J gene: TRBJ2-4
clone size: -
V gene: TRBV14
D gene: -
CDR3 protein: CASSPHGPAAKNIQYF
CDR3 DNA: TGTGCCAGCAGCCCCCATGGGCCGGCCGCCAAAAACATTCAGTACTTC

J gene: TRBJ1-2
clone size: -
V gene: TRBV4-1
D gene: TRBD1
CDR3 protein: CASSQFGRDSSDVANYGYTF
CDR3 DNA: TGCGCCAGCAGCCAATTTGGAAGGGACAGCTCCGACGTTGCTAACTATGGCTACACCTTC

J gene: TRBJ2-3
clone size: -
V gene: TRBV2
D gene: -
CDR3 protein: CASSELQGLITDTQYF
CDR3 DNA: TGTGCCAGCAGTGAACTCCAGGGGCTTATCACAGATACGCAGTATTTT

J gene: TRBJ1-2
clone size: -
V gene: TRBV5-1
D gene: TRBD1
CDR3 protein: CASSLKGADANYGYTF
CDR3 DNA: TGCGCCAGCAGCTTAAAGGGGGCGGATGCTAACTATGGCTACACCTTC

J gene: TRBJ1-1
clone size: medium-sized
V gene: TRBV6-1
D gene: -
CDR3 protein: CASSEDGGTGTEAFF
CDR3 DNA: TGTGCCAGCAGTGAAGACGGGGGGACGGGCACTGAAGCTTTCTTT

J gene: TRBJ2-7
clone size: -
V gene: TRBV5-5
D gene: -
CDR3 protein: CASSRSPDGSYEQYF
CDR3 DNA: TGTGCCAGCAGCCGCTCCCCGGACGGGTCCTACGAGCAGTACTTC

J gene: TRBJ2-5
clone size: -
V gene: TRBV6-1
D gene: -
CDR3 protein: CASSEVGGETQYF
CDR3 DNA: TGTGCCAGCAGTGAAGTAGGGGGGGAGACCCAGTACTTC